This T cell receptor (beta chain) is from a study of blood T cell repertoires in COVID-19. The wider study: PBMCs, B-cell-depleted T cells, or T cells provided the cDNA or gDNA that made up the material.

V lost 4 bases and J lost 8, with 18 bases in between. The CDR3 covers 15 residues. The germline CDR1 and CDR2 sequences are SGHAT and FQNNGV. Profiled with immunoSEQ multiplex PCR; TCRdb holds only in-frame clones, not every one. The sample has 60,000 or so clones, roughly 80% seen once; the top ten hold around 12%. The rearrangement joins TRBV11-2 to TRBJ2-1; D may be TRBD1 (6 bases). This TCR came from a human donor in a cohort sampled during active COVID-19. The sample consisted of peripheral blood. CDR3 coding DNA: TGTGCCAGCAGCTCCAATACAGGGTGGTCGGATGAGCAGTTCTTC. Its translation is CASSSNTGWSDEQFF.